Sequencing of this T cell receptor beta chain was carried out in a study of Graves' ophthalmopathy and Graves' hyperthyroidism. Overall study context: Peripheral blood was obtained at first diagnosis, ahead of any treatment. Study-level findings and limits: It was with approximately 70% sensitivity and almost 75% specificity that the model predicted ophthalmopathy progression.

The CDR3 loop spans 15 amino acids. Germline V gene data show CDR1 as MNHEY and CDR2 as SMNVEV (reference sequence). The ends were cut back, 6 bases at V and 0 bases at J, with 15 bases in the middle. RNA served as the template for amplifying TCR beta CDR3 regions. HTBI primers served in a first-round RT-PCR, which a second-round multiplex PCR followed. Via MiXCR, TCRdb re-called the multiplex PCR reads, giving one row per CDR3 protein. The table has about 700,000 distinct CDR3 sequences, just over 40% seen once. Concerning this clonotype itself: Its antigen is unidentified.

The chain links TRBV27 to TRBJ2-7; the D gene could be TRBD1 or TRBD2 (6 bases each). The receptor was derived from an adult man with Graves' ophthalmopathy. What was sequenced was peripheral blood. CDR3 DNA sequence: TGTGCCAGCAGCTCCCGGGGGCGCAGCTCCTACGAGCAGTACTTC. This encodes CASSSRGRSSYEQYF.